This TCR beta chain was sequenced during a study of T cells in Graves' hyperthyroidism and ophthalmopathy. Lactation, pregnancy, other autoimmune disease or uncontrolled infection excluded patients. Each diagnosis was grounded in clinical symptoms, serum thyroxine and TRAb, thyroid ultrasound, and orbital computed tomography. The PBMCs had their origin in approximately 10 ml of fresh peripheral blood. Using RNA transcripts as the source, TCR beta CDR3 regions were amplified. Researchers ran a first-round RT-PCR on the TCR CDR3 using the HTBI primer set. TCRdb fed the multiplex PCR reads into MiXCR, producing one record per CDR3 protein. The profile shows 540,000 or so distinct CDR3 sequences, around 16% of them singletons. In regard to this clonotype: No antigen is known for it.

The germline V gene encodes CDR1 DFQATT and CDR2 SNEGSKA (reference sequence). V was trimmed by 3 bases and J by 8 bases, leaving 8 bases between them. The CDR3 has 12 residues. Overall study findings and caveats: Model predictions of ophthalmopathy came a median approximately 6 months before onset.

The rearrangement links TRBV20-1 to TRBJ1-6; no reliable D call. The source material was blood. The sequence was obtained from a woman in her thirties with Graves' hyperthyroidism. This CDR3 is CSASKGYSPLHF. CDR3 in DNA: TGCAGTGCTAGCAAGGGATATTCACCCCTCCACTTT.